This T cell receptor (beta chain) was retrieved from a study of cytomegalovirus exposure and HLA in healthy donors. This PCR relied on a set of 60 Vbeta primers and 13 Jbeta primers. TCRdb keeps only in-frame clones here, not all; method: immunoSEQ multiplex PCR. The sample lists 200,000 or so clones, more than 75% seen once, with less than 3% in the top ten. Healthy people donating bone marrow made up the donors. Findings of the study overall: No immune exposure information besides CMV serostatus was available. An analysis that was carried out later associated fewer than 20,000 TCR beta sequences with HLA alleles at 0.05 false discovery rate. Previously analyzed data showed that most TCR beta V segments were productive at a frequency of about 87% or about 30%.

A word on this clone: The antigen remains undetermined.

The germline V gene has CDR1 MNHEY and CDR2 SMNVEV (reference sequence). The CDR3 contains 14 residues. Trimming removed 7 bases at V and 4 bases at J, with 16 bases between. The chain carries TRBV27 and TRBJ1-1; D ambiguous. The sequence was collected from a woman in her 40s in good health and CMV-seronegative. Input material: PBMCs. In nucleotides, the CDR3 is TGTGCCAGCACAGGAAAGGCTCCGAGCACTGAAGCTTTCTTT. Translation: CASTGKAPSTEAFF.